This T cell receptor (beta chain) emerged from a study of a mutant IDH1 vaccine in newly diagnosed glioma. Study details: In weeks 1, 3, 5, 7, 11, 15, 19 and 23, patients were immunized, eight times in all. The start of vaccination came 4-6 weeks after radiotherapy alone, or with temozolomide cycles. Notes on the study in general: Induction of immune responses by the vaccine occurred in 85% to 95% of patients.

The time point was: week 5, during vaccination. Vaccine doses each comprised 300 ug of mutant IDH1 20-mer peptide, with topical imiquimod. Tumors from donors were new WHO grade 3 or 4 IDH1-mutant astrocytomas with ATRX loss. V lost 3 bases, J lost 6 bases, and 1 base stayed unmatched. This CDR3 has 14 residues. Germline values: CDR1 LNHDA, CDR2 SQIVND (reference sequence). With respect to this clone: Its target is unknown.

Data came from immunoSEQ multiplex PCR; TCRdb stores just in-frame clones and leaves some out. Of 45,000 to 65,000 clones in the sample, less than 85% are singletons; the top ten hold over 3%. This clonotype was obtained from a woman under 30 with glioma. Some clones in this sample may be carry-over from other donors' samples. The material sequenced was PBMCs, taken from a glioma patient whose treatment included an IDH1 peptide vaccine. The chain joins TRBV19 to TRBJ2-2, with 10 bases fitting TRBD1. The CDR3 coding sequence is TGTGCCAGTAGTATTGGACAGGGGGCCGGGGAGCTGTTTTTT. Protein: CASSIGQGAGELFF.